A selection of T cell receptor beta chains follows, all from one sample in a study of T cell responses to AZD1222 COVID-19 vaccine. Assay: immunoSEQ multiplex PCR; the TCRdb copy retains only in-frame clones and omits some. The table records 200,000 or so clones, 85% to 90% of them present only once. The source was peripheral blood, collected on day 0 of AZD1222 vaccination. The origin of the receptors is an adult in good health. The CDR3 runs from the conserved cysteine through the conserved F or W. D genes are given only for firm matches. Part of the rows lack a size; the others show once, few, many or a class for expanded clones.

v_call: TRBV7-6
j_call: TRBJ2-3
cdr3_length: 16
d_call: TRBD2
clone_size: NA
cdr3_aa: CASSLETSGGTDTQYF
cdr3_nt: TGTGCCAGCAGCTTAGAAACTAGCGGGGGCACAGATACGCAGTATTTT

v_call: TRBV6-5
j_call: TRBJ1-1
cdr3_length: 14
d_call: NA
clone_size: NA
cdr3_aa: CASSSGHLNTEAFF
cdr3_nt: TGTGCCAGCAGTTCCGGGCACTTGAACACTGAAGCTTTCTTT

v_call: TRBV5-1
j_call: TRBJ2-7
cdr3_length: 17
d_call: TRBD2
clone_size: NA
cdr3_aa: CASSPGLAAPRGGEQYF
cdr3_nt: TGCGCCAGCTCACCGGGACTAGCGGCCCCCCGGGGGGGCGAGCAGTACTTC

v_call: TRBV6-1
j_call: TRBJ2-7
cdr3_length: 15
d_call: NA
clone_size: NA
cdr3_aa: CASSEWQPSSYEQYF
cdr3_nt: TGTGCCAGCAGTGAATGGCAGCCGAGCTCCTACGAGCAGTACTTC

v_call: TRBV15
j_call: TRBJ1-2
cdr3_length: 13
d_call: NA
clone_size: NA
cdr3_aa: CATSQGGGYGYTF
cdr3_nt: TGTGCCACCAGCCAGGGAGGCGGCTATGGCTACACCTTC

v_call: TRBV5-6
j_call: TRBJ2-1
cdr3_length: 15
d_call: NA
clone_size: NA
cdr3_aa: CASSLWDRRFLEQFF
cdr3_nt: TGTGCCAGCAGCTTGTGGGACCGCCGTTTCCTTGAGCAGTTCTTC

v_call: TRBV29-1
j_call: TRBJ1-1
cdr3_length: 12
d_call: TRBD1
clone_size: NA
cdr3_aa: CSAGQGNTEAFF
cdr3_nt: TGCAGCGCCGGACAGGGAAACACTGAAGCTTTCTTT

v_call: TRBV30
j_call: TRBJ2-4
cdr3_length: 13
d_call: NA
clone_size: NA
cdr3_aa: CAWSVPPKNIQYF
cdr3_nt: TGTGCCTGGAGTGTCCCCCCCAAAAACATTCAGTACTTC

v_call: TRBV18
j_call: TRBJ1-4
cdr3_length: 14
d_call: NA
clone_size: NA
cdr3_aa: CASSQDSANEKLFF
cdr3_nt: TGTGCCAGCTCACAGGACAGCGCTAATGAAAAACTGTTTTTT

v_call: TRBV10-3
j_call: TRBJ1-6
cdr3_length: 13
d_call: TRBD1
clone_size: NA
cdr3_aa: CAISPGQNSPLHF
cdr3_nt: TGTGCCATCAGCCCGGGACAGAATTCACCCCTCCACTTT

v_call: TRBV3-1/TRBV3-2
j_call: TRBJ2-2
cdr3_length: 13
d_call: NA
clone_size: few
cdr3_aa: CASSTPGAGELFF
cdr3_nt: TGTGCCAGCAGCACCCCAGGGGCTGGGGAGCTGTTTTTT

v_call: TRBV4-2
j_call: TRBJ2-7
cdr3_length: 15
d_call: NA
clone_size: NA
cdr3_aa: CASSQETGSSYEQYF
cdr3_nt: TGTGCCAGCAGCCAAGAGACGGGGTCCTCCTACGAGCAGTACTTC

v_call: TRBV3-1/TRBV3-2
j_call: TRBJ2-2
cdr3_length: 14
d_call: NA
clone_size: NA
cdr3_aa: CASSTGTITGELFF
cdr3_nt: TGTGCCAGCAGCACGGGGACGATCACCGGGGAGCTGTTTTTT

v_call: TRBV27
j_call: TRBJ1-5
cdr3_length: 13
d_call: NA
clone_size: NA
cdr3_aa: CASSFIPNQPQHF
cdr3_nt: TGTGCCAGCAGTTTTATTCCCAATCAGCCCCAGCATTTT

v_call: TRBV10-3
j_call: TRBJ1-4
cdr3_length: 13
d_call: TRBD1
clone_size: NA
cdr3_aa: CATRQEQGEKLFF
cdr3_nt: TGTGCCACTCGACAGGAACAGGGGGAAAAACTGTTTTTT

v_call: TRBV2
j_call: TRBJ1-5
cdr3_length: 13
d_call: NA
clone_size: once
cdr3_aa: CASLRTWSQPQHF
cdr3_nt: TGTGCCAGCCTCCGGACCTGGAGTCAGCCCCAGCATTTT

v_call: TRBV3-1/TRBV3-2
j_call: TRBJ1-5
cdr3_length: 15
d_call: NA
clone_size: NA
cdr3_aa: CASSQEGAGSEPQHF
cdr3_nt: TGTGCCAGCAGCCAAGAAGGGGCAGGGAGTGAGCCCCAGCATTTT

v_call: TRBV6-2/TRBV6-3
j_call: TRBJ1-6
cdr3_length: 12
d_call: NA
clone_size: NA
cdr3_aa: CASSDPGASLHF
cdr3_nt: TGTGCCAGCAGTGACCCGGGAGCCTCCCTCCACTTT

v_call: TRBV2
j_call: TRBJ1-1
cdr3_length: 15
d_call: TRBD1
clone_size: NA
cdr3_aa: CASRAGGDPTTEAFF
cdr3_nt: TGTGCCAGCAGGGCAGGGGGTGACCCTACCACTGAAGCTTTCTTT

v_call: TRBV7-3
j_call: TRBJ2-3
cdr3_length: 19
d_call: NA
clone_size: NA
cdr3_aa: CASSLKQSRDLGYTDTQYF
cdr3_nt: TGTGCCAGCAGCTTAAAACAGAGCCGAGATCTCGGATACACAGATACGCAGTATTTT

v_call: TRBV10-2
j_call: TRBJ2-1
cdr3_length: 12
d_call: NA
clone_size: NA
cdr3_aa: CASSASYNEQFF
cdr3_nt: TGCGCCAGCAGTGCAAGTTACAATGAGCAGTTCTTC

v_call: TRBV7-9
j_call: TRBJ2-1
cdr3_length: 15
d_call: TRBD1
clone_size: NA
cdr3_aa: CASSRPGQGAGEQFF
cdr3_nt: TGTGCCAGCAGCCGCCCGGGACAGGGGGCTGGGGAGCAGTTCTTC

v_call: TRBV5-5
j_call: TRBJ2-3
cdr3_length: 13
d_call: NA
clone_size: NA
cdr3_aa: CASSSEPQNTQYF
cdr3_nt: TGTGCCAGCAGCTCGGAACCACAGAATACGCAGTATTTT

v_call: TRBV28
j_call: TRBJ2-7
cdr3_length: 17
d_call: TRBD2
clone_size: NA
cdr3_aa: CASSLVTSGGADYEQYF
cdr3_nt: TGTGCCAGCAGCCTCGTGACTAGCGGGGGGGCCGATTACGAGCAGTACTTC

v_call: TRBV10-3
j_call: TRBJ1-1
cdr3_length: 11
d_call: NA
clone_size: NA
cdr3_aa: CAISGNTEAFF
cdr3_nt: TGTGCCATCAGTGGGAACACTGAAGCTTTCTTT

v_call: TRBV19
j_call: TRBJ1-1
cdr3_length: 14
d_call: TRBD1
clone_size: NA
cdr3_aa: CASSKGQANTEAFF
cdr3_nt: TGTGCCAGTAGTAAGGGACAGGCGAACACTGAAGCTTTCTTT

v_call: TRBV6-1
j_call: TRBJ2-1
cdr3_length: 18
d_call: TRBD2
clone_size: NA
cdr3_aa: CASSEDMASGGIYNEQFF
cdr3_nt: TGTGCCAGCAGTGAAGATATGGCTAGCGGGGGGATTTACAATGAGCAGTTCTTC

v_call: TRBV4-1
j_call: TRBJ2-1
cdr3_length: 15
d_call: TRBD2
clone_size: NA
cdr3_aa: CASSQLAGDYNEQFF
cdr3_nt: TGCGCCAGCAGCCAGCTAGCGGGGGACTACAATGAGCAGTTCTTC

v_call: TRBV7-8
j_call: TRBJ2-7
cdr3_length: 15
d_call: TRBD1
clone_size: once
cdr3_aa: CASSQGQGASYEQYF
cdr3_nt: TGTGCCAGCAGCCAGGGACAGGGGGCCTCCTACGAGCAGTACTTC

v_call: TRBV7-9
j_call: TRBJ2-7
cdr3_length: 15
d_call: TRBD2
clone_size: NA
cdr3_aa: CASSLGLAGRYEQYF
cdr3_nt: TGTGCCAGCAGCTTAGGGCTAGCGGGACGGTACGAGCAGTACTTC

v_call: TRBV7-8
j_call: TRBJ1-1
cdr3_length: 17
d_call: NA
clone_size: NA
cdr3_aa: CASSLSGAGSWNTEAFF
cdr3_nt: TGTGCCAGCAGCCTATCCGGGGCGGGGAGCTGGAACACTGAAGCTTTCTTT

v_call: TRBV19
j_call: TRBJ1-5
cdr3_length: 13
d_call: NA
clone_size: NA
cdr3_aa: CASRRQPNQPQHF
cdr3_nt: TGTGCCAGTAGAAGACAGCCCAATCAGCCCCAGCATTTT

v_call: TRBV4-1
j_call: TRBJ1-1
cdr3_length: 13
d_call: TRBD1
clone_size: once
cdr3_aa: CASSQAGGPEAFF
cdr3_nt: TGCGCCAGCAGCCAAGCAGGGGGCCCTGAAGCTTTCTTT

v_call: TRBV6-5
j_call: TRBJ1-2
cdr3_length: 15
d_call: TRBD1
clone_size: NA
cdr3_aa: CASSSQGALSYGYTF
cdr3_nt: TGTGCCAGCAGTTCCCAGGGGGCGCTGAGCTATGGCTACACCTTC

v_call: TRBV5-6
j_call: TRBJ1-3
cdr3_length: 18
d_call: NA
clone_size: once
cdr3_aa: CASSLGEVRRSSGNTIYF
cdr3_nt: TGTGCCAGCAGCTTGGGGGAAGTTCGCAGGAGCTCTGGAAACACCATATATTTT

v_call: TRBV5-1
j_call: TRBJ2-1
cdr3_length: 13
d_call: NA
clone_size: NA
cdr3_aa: CASRWSEDNEQFF
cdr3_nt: TGCGCCAGCAGGTGGAGCGAGGACAATGAGCAGTTCTTC

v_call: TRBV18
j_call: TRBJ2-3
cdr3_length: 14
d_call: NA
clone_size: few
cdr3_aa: CASSPQDYTDTQYF
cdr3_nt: TGTGCCAGCTCACCACAGGACTACACAGATACGCAGTATTTT

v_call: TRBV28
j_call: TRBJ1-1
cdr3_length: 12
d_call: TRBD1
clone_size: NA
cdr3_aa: CASGVQGTEAFF
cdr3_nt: TGTGCCAGCGGCGTACAGGGGACTGAAGCTTTCTTT

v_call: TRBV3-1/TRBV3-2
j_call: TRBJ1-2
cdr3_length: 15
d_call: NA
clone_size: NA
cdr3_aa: CASSLPSQGPEGYTF
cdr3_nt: TGTGCCAGCAGCCTCCCAAGTCAAGGGCCGGAGGGCTACACCTTC